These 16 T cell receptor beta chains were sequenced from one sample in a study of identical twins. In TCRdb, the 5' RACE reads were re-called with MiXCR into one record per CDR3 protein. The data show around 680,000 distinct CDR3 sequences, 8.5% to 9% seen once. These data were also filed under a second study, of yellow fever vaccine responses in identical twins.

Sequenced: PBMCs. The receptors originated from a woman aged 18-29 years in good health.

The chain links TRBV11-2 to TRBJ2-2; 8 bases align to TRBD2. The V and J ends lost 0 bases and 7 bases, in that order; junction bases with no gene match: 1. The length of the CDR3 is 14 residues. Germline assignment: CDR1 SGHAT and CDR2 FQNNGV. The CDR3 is CASSLEREVGELFF. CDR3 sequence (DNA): TGTGCCAGCAGCTTAGAGCGGGAGGTCGGGGAGCTGTTTTTT.

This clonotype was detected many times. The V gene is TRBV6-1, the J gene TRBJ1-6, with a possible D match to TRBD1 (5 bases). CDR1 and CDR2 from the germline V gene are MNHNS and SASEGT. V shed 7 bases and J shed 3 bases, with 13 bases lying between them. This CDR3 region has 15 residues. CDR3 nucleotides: TGTGCCAGCACCAATTCGGGGGTCTATAATTCACCCCTCCACTTT. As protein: CASTNSGVYNSPLHF.

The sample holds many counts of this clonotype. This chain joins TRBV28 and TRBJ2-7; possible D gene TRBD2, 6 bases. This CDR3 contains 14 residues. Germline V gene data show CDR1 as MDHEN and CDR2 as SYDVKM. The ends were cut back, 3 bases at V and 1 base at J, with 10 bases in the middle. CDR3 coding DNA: TGTGCCAGCAGTTTGGGACTGACTTCCTACGAGCAGTACTTC. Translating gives CASSLGLTSYEQYF. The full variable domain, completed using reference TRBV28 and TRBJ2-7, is DVKVTQSSRYLVKRTGEKVFLECVQDMDHENMFWYRQDPGLGLRLIYFSYDVKMKEKGDIPEGYSVSREKKERFSLILESASTNQTSMYLCASSLGLTSYEQYFGPGTRLTVT.

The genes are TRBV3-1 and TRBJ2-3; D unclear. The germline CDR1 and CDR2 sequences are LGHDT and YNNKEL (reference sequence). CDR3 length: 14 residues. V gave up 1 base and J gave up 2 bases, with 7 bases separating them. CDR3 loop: CASSQGRPTDTQYF. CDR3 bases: TGTGCCAGCAGCCAAGGGCGACCCACAGATACGCAGTATTTT.

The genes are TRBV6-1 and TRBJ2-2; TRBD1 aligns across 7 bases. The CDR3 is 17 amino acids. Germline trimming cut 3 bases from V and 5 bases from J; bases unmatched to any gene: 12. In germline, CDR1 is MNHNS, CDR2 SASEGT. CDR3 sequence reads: CASSDLTGTAKTGELFF. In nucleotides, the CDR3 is TGTGCCAGCAGTGATTTAACCGGGACAGCCAAAACCGGGGAGCTGTTTTTT.

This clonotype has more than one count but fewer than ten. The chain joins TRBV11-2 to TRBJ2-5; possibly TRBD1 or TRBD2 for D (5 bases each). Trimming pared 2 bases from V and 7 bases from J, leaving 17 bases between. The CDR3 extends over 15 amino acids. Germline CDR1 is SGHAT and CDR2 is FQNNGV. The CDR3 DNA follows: TGTGCCAGCAGCTTACGAGGGGTTCCTTCGGGGACCCAGTACTTC. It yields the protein CASSLRGVPSGTQYF.

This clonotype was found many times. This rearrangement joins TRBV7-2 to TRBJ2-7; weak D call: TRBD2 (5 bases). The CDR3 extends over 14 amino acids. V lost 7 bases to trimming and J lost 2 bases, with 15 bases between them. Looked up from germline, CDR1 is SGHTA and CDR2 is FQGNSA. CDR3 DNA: TGTGCCAGCAATCTACCGGGGTCCACCTACGAGCAGTACTTC. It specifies CASNLPGSTYEQYF.

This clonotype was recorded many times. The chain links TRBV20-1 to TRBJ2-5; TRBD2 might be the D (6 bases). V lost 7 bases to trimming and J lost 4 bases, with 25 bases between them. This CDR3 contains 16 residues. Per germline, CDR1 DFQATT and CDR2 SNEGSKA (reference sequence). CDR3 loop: CSVQPPTGSAGETQYF. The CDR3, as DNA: TGCAGTGTCCAACCTCCGACCGGGAGCGCGGGAGAGACCCAGTACTTC.

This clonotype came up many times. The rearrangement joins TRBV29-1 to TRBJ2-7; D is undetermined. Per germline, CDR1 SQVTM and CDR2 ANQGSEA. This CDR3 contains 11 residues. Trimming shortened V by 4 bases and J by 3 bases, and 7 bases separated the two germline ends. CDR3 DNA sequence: TGCAGCGTTGCCCAGTTCTACGAGCAGTACTTC. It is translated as CSVAQFYEQYF.

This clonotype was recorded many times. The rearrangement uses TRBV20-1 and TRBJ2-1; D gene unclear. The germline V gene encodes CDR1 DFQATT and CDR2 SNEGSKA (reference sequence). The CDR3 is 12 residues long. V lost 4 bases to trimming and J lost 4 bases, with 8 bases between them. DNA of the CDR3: TGCAGTGCTACGTTAGGATACAATGAGCAGTTCTTC. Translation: CSATLGYNEQFF.

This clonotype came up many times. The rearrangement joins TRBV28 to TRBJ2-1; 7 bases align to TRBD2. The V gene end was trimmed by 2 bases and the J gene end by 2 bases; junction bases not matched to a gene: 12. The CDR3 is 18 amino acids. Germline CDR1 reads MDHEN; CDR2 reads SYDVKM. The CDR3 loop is CASSLNVAGLAAYNEQFF. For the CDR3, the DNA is TGTGCCAGCAGTTTAAATGTCGCGGGGCTAGCGGCCTACAATGAGCAGTTCTTC.

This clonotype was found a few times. The CDR3 region is CAWRSSGSYEQYF. In DNA, the CDR3 is TGTGCCTGGAGGTCCAGCGGGAGCTACGAGCAGTACTTC. The rearrangement joins TRBV30 to TRBJ2-7, with 8 positions matching TRBD2. J lost 3 bases, V lost 3 bases, and 4 bases had no gene match. Germline loops: CDR1 GTSNPN, CDR2 SVGIG (reference sequence). The CDR3 runs to 13 residues.

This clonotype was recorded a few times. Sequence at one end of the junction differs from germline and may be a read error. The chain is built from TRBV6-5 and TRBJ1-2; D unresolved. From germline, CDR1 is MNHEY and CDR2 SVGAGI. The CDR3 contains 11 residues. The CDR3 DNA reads TGTGCCAGCAAAACGACGTATGACTACACCTTC. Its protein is CASKTTYDYTF.

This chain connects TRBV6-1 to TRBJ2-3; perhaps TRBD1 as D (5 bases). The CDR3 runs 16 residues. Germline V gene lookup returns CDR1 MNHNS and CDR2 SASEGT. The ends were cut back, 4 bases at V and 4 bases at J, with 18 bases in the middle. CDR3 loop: CASSGAAPGFSDTQYF. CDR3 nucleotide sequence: TGTGCCAGCAGTGGAGCAGCTCCAGGGTTTTCAGATACGCAGTATTTT.

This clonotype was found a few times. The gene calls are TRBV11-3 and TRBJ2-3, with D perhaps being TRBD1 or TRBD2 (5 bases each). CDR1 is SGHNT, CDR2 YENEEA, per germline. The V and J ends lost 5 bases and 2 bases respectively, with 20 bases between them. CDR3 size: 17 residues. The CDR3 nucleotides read TGTGCCAGCAGCGGTCATTGGGGGTCCCCAGACACAGATACGCAGTATTTT. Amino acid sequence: CASSGHWGSPDTDTQYF.

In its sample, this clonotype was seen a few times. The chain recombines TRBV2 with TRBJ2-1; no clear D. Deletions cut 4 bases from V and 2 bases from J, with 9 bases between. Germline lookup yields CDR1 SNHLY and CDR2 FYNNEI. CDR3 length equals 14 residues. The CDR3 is CASSAQSPYNEQFF. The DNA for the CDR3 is TGTGCCAGCAGTGCACAAAGTCCCTACAATGAGCAGTTCTTC.